The 13 T cell receptor beta chains below all came from one sample that was sequenced in a study of blood T cells in healthy people across ages. The second PCR ran roughly 7 to 12 cycles with a sample-barcoded 5' primer and J-beta primers. TCRdb recomputed calls from the 5' RACE reads with MiXCR, one row per CDR3 protein. Found here are 1.6 million or so distinct CDR3 sequences, about 35% of them singletons; the top ten hold approximately 10%. The sample comprised blood. These receptors were collected from a woman aged 25 to 39 in good health.

V and J are TRBV27 and TRBJ1-1; the D is unclear. CDR1 and CDR2 from the germline V gene are MNHEY and SMNVEV (reference sequence). V lost 0 bases and J 1 base, leaving 9 bases between the germline ends. The CDR3 length is 15 residues. The CDR3 loop reads CASSLSYQENTEAFF. For the CDR3, the DNA is TGTGCCAGCAGTTTATCGTACCAGGAGAACACTGAAGCTTTCTTT.

Comments on this clonotype: Germline and junction disagree at one end, which may indicate a read error. This chain joins TRBV6-2 or TRBV6-3 and TRBJ2-5; the D call may be TRBD1 or TRBD2 (5 bases each). Germline loops: CDR1 MNHEY, CDR2 SVGEGT. CDR3 length equals 14 residues. CDR3 protein: CACSYRGVRETQYF. Written as DNA, the CDR3 is TGTGCCTGCAGTTACCGAGGGGTTCGGGAGACCCAGTACTTC.

The chain employs TRBV24-1 and TRBJ2-2; possible D gene TRBD2, 5 bases. The V gene's germline CDR1 is KGHDR and CDR2 SFDVKD. V shed 1 base and J shed 1 base, with 12 bases lying between them. The CDR3 has 17 amino acids. CDR3 residues: CATSDFRGLLNTGELFF. CDR3 nucleotide sequence: TGTGCCACCAGTGATTTCAGAGGGCTCCTGAACACCGGGGAGCTGTTTTTT.

This clonotype was seen more than once but under ten times. The genes are TRBV25-1 and TRBJ1-2; the D is unclear. This CDR3 comprises 15 residues. Trimming took 1 base from V and 4 from J, leaving 13 bases between them. Per the germline V gene, CDR1 is MGHDK and CDR2 is SYGVNS. The CDR3 sequence is CASSEWSGLSYGYTF. The CDR3 nucleotides read TGTGCCAGCAGTGAATGGAGTGGGTTATCCTATGGCTACACCTTC.

The chain links TRBV7-9 to TRBJ2-5, with D possibly being TRBD2 (6 bases). V was clipped by 5 bases and J by 5 bases, with 21 bases between them. Germline CDR1 reads SEHNR; CDR2 reads FQNEAQ (reference sequence). The CDR3 totals 16 residues. The CDR3 bases are TGTGCCAGCAGCCCGGGCTCCGGCGGGAAACGGGAGACCCAGTACTTC. Protein: CASSPGSGGKRETQYF.

This clonotype has just a few counts. The chain combines TRBV7-6 with TRBJ2-1, with 9 bases that match TRBD2. The CDR3 length is 15 residues. The junction had 9 bases not matched to a gene; V was cut back by 5 bases and J by 7 bases. Germline V gene sequence: CDR1 SGHVS, CDR2 FNYEAQ. Here the CDR3 DNA reads TGTGCCAGCAGCACCGGACTAGCGCGAGGGAATGAGCAGTTCTTC. Translating it yields CASSTGLARGNEQFF.

This clonotype has more than one count but fewer than ten. The chain carries TRBV9 and TRBJ2-7; tentatively, D is TRBD1 (5 bases). CDR1 and CDR2 from the germline V gene are SGDLS and YYNGEE. The CDR3 consists of 16 residues. With 0 bases removed from V and 5 bases from J, the gap between germline ends came to 18 bases. CDR3 in DNA: TGTGCCAGCAGCGTAGACGCAGGGCGTTTATTGAACGAGCAGTACTTC. Amino acid sequence: CASSVDAGRLLNEQYF.

This clonotype has a single count. This CDR3 is CASSQGLPNQETQYF. DNA for the CDR3: TGCGCCAGCAGCCAGGGACTGCCGAACCAAGAGACCCAGTACTTC. V gene TRBV5-1 combines with J gene TRBJ2-7; tentatively, D is TRBD2 (6 bases). The DNA end is a closer match to TRBJ2-5, so the J assignment may be wrong. Germline V gene data show CDR1 as SGHRS and CDR2 as YFSETQ. The CDR3 length is 15 residues.

This chain links TRBV11-2 with TRBJ2-5; 7 positions match TRBD2. This CDR3 region has 15 residues. The trim removed 3 bases at V and 0 bases at J, leaving 4 bases unmatched. Germline CDR1 reads SGHAT; CDR2 reads FQNNGV. The CDR3 region has the DNA TGTGCCAGCAGCTTCGGGACTATAGACCAAGAGACCCAGTACTTC. Translating it yields CASSFGTIDQETQYF.

This chain connects TRBV6-1 to TRBJ2-3; the D is unclear. CDR3 length equals 13 residues. Germline V gene data show CDR1 as MNHNS and CDR2 as SASEGT. Trimming removed 5 bases from V and 6 bases from J, with 12 bases in between. CDR3 protein: CASSFSKRDTQYF. As DNA, the CDR3 is TGTGCCAGCAGTTTTTCGAAGAGGGATACGCAGTATTTT.

The chain employs TRBV2 and TRBJ2-4; no clear D. With the DNA end fitting TRBJ2-7 better, the J assignment may be wrong. CDR3 size: 14 residues. Per the germline V gene, CDR1 is SNHLY and CDR2 is FYNNEI. The CDR3 loop reads CASSDVATLYEQYF. The CDR3 DNA is TGTGCCAGCAGTGATGTCGCAACCCTCTACGAGCAGTACTTC.

The chain employs TRBV24-1 and TRBJ2-2; TRBD1 matches at 9 bases. Trimming at V came to 4 bases and at J to 5 bases, leaving 7 bases not matched to a gene. Germline lookup yields CDR1 KGHDR and CDR2 SFDVKD. This CDR3 is built from 16 residues. This CDR3 reads CATSEPGTGRTGELFF. CDR3 sequence (DNA): TGTGCCACCAGTGAACCTGGGACAGGGCGGACCGGGGAGCTGTTTTTT.

This clonotype was seen more than once but under ten times. The gene calls are TRBV7-8 and TRBJ2-3; 15 nucleotides line up with TRBD2. Germline V gene data show CDR1 as SGHVS and CDR2 as FQNEAQ. V gave up 5 bases and J gave up 11 bases; unmatched junction bases: 11. The CDR3 runs 16 residues. In DNA, the CDR3 is TGTGCCAGCAGCCCCGCCCCCGGGACTAGCGGGGGGAAGCAGTATTTT. Translating gives CASSPAPGTSGGKQYF.